The present entry profiles one TCR beta chain with its context. The data were obtained in a study of blood T cell repertoires in COVID-19. About the study: The United States, Italy and Spain supplied acute and convalescent COVID-19 samples. From T cells, B-cell-depleted T cells, or PBMCs came the material, which was cDNA or gDNA.

As processed by the authors: Nucleated cell number was recorded as an estimate derived from reference gene primer amplification. Some clones are missing from TCRdb's copy, which holds only in-frame ones; the method was immunoSEQ multiplex PCR. Clonal size and the V and J genes are those of that table, whereas D and trimming came from the DNA. The sample consists of 99,000 or so clones, 65% to 85% of them appearing once. The V and J ends lost 0 bases and 3 bases respectively, with 14 bases between them. The germline V gene has CDR1 GTSNPN and CDR2 SVGIG (reference sequence). The CDR3 has 16 residues. This TCR came from a man aged 65 to 79 with active or convalescent COVID-19. The specimen sequenced was peripheral blood. This chain uses TRBV30 with TRBJ1-4, with D possibly matching TRBD1 (6 bases). The CDR3 protein is CAWSVGSGTSNEKLFF. CDR3 DNA: TGTGCCTGGAGTGTTGGGTCCGGGACATCTAATGAAAAACTGTTTTTT.